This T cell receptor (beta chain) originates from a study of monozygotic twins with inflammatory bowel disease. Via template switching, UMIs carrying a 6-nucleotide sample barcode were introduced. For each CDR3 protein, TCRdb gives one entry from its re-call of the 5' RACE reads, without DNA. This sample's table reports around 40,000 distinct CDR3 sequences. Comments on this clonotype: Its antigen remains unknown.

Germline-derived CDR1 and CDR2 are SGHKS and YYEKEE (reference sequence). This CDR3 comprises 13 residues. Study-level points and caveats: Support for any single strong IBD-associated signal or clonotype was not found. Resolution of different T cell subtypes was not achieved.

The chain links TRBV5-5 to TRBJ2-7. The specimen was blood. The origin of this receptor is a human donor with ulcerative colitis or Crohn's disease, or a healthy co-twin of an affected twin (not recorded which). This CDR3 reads CASSPVDLYEQYF.